The entry below gives a single T cell receptor (beta chain) sequence along with its context. The investigators amplified TCR beta CDR3 regions from RNA transcripts. The primer set for the first-round RT-PCR of the TCR CDR3 was HTBI. MiXCR, run by TCRdb on the multiplex PCR reads, gives a single entry per CDR3 protein. The sample comprises some 420,000 distinct CDR3 sequences, roughly 13% of which are singletons, and 4% to 6.5% rests with the top ten. The data were obtained in a study of T cells in Graves' hyperthyroidism and ophthalmopathy. The study enrolled patients aged 18 to 65 with newly diagnosed hyperthyroidism of under 2 months' duration. Fresh peripheral blood, approximately 9.1 ml, was the source of the PBMCs. V shed 2 bases and J 5 bases; nucleotides not matched to a gene: 7. Germline CDR1 KGHSH, CDR2 LQKENI. The CDR3 contains 15 residues.

The clonotype comes from a woman aged 18-30 years with Graves' hyperthyroidism. What was sequenced was blood. J is TRBJ1-1 and V is TRBV18, with 8 bases lining up with TRBD1. CDR3 protein: CASSPKAGGYTEAFF. The CDR3 bases are TGTGCCAGCTCACCAAAGGCAGGGGGCTATACTGAAGCTTTCTTT.